This TCR beta chain emerged from a study of PD-1 blockade in classical Hodgkin lymphoma. The germline V gene encodes CDR1 SGHVS and CDR2 FQNEAQ. Trimming cost V 5 bases and J 0 bases; bases outside gene matches: 9. This CDR3 is 17 amino acids long. Clones were read by immunoSEQ multiplex PCR, and TCRdb kept only the in-frame ones, dropping some. The table has around 26,000 clones, 80% to 85% seen once. The time point here: cycle 4 day 1 (C4D1), after more than five weeks of nivolumab. Every single patient, without exception, relapsed after autologous stem cell transplantation, and brentuximab vedotin exposure varied. Researchers report purifying CD4+ T cells from thawed PBMCs by magnetic negative selection.

The input for sequencing was CD4+ T cells from blood, taken before the fourth cycle of nivolumab. The TCR comes from a human donor with classical Hodgkin lymphoma. The chain links TRBV7-8 to TRBJ1-1; 10 bases agree with TRBD1. This CDR3 reads CASSRGQGLGVNTEAFF. Here the CDR3 DNA reads TGTGCCAGCAGCAGGGGACAGGGGTTAGGAGTGAACACTGAAGCTTTCTTT.